Below, 26 T cell receptor beta chains from the same sample are listed, as sequenced in a study of blood T cells in healthy people across ages. The second PCR ran about 6 to 12 cycles with a sample-barcoded 5' primer and J-beta primers. TCRdb redid the calling of the 5' RACE reads with MiXCR, one entry per CDR3 protein. This sample has 1.5 million to 2 million distinct CDR3 sequences, with about 28% found just once. Sequencing was carried out using blood. These receptors came from a woman aged 30 to 39 in good health.

On this clonotype itself: The DNA is omitted, as the CDR3 cannot be located on it reliably, and the CDR3 follows TCRdb's listing. The chain has TRBV11-1 and TRBJ2-4; the D call TRBD1 from the table was never checked on the DNA. Germline V gives CDR1 SGHAT, CDR2 FQDESV (reference sequence). The CDR3 length equals 21 residues, ends included. This CDR3 reads CASSFYICSASRPGQRNEQYF.

The chain is built from TRBV7-2 and TRBJ1-2; the D is unclear. Trimming took 3 bases from V and 2 from J, leaving 10 bases between them. The CDR3 has 14 residues. The germline gives CDR1 SGHTA, CDR2 FQGNSA. CDR3 coding DNA: TGTGCCAGCAGCTTCCCAACAGAAAACTATGGCTACACCTTC. Protein sequence: CASSFPTENYGYTF.

At least ten counts were recorded for this clonotype. The chain carries TRBV9 and TRBJ2-3, with 7 bases identical to TRBD2. The CDR3 runs to 17 residues. The germline CDR1 and CDR2 sequences are SGDLS and YYNGEE. Losses at the gene ends were 2 bases for V and 0 bases for J; bases not matched to a gene: 9. CDR3 region: CASSVGGAGISTDTQYF. CDR3 nucleotides: TGTGCCAGCAGCGTGGGAGGGGCAGGGATTAGCACAGATACGCAGTATTTT.

This clonotype was seen ten or more times. The J gene is TRBJ2-5, the V gene TRBV5-6; maybe TRBD1 (5 bases). CDR1 SGHDT and CDR2 YYEEEE come from the germline V gene. V dropped 2 bases and J dropped 7 bases, with 12 bases sitting between them. This CDR3 spans 13 amino acids. In DNA form, the CDR3 reads TGTGCCAGCAGCTTTGCAGGGCTTCGGACCCAGTACTTC. It yields the protein CASSFAGLRTQYF. The entire variable domain, with the rest obtained from reference TRBV5-6 and TRBJ2-5, is as follows: DAGVTQSPTHLIKTRGQQVTLRCSPKSGHDTVSWYQQALGQGPQFIFQYYEEEERQRGNFPDRFSGHQFPNYSSELNVNALLLGDSALYLCASSFAGLRTQYFGPGTRLLVL.

In this sample, this clonotype turned up many times. The chain carries TRBV7-9 and TRBJ1-5; no clear D. The length of the CDR3 is 14 residues. Germline-derived CDR1 and CDR2 are SEHNR and FQNEAQ (reference sequence). The V end lost 0 bases, the J end lost 9 bases, and 12 bases lay between the germline ends. The CDR3 loop reads CASSLADGGGPQHF. DNA for the CDR3: TGTGCCAGCAGCTTAGCGGACGGTGGAGGGCCCCAGCATTTT.

This chain connects TRBV3-1 to TRBJ2-7; no clear D gene. The CDR3 covers 11 residues. Germline CDR1 LGHDT, CDR2 YNNKEL (reference sequence). Trimming left V 0 bases short and J 9 bases short, with 6 bases between. CDR3 sequence (DNA): TGTGCCAGCAGCCAAGAGGGTTCGCAGTACTTC. This translates into CASSQEGSQYF.

This clonotype was observed at least ten times. The chain links TRBV11-2 to TRBJ2-1, with 9 bases identical to TRBD1. Germline V gene sequence: CDR1 SGHAT, CDR2 FQNNGV. This CDR3 region has 16 residues. V dropped 3 bases and J dropped 6; count of bases not matched to a gene: 9. This chain's CDR3 is CASSLPGQGAFNEQFF. The CDR3, as DNA: TGTGCCAGCAGCTTGCCGGGACAGGGAGCCTTCAATGAGCAGTTCTTC.

The rearrangement links TRBV9 to TRBJ2-5; 7 bases line up with TRBD2. After removal of 1 base from V and 11 bases from J, the junction contained 14 bases not matched to a gene. Germline V gene data show CDR1 as SGDLS and CDR2 as YYNGEE. The CDR3 has 15 residues. DNA of the CDR3: TGTGCCAGCAGCGTAAAGCCTAGCGGCTACAATGAGCAGTACTTC. This encodes CASSVKPSGYNEQYF.

This clonotype was picked up a small number of times. The chain combines TRBV6-6 with TRBJ1-4; a possible D gene is TRBD1 (5 bases). The V end was cut by 2 bases, the J end by 3 bases, with 10 bases between. CDR3 size: 15 residues. Germline V lookup: CDR1 MNHNY, CDR2 SVGAGI (reference sequence). CDR3 DNA sequence: TGTGCCAGCAGTTACGGCGGGACGGCTAATGAAAAACTGTTTTTT. Translated, it gives CASSYGGTANEKLFF.

In its sample, this clonotype was seen many times. The chain employs TRBV29-1 and TRBJ1-4; D might be TRBD1 (5 bases). Germline CDR1 is SQVTM and CDR2 is ANQGSEA. V lost 7 bases to trimming and J lost 4 bases, with 16 bases between them. The CDR3 spans 14 residues. DNA of the CDR3: TGCAGCGCCACGCCCGGGACCGGTAATGAAAAACTGTTTTTT. This sequence encodes CSATPGTGNEKLFF.

The rearrangement uses TRBV20-1 and TRBJ2-3; 11 bases are a match to TRBD2. Germline CDR1 DFQATT, CDR2 SNEGSKA (reference sequence). J was trimmed by 3 bases and V by 2 bases; bases with no gene match: 4. CDR3 length equals 15 residues. CDR3 nucleotide sequence: TGCAGTGCTAGATCCCGGACTAGCGGGACAGATACGCAGTATTTT. The encoded protein is CSARSRTSGTDTQYF.

V is TRBV5-5 and J is TRBJ1-1; no clear D gene. CDR1 is SGHKS and CDR2 is YYEKEE in the germline V gene (reference sequence). This CDR3 has 16 amino acids. Trimming removed 6 bases at V and 4 bases at J, with 22 bases between. DNA for the CDR3: TGTGCCAGCATCATGGAGGAGGGATCTAGGAGCACTGAAGCTTTCTTT. It codes for CASIMEEGSRSTEAFF.

The chain links TRBV12-3 or TRBV12-4 to TRBJ2-1, with D perhaps matching TRBD1 or TRBD2 (6 bases each). The CDR3 totals 14 residues. Trimming left V 3 bases short and J 8 bases short, with 14 bases between. CDR3 nucleotide sequence: TGTGCCAGCAGTTTTGGGCGAGGGGGGTATGAGCAGTTCTTC. This translates into CASSFGRGGYEQFF.

This clonotype showed up just a few times. This chain connects TRBV5-1 to TRBJ2-5; 7 bases line up with TRBD2. Trimming took 4 bases from V and 11 from J; bases not matched to a gene: 11. Germline assignment: CDR1 SGHRS and CDR2 YFSETQ. CDR3 length: 13 amino acids. Here the CDR3 DNA reads TGCGCCAGCAGCCCTGGGGGGGTGGATGAGCAGTACTTC. Protein product: CASSPGGVDEQYF.

The table lists this clonotype with a few counts. The chain combines TRBV6-1 with TRBJ2-1; D uncertain. V lost 8 bases and J lost 10, with 6 bases in between. The CDR3 totals 9 residues. Germline V gene data show CDR1 as MNHNS and CDR2 as SASEGT. The CDR3 loop reads CASGVEQFF. In nucleotides, the CDR3 is TGTGCCAGCGGGGTGGAGCAGTTCTTC.

The V gene is TRBV7-9, the J gene TRBJ1-5; no reliable D call. The CDR3 runs 17 residues. Germline CDR1 is SEHNR and CDR2 is FQNEAQ (reference sequence). Trimming stripped 5 bases from V and 1 base from J, with 18 bases between. The CDR3 sequence is CASSIGRLPVSNQPQHF. CDR3 nucleotide sequence: TGTGCCAGCAGCATAGGACGGCTTCCCGTGAGCAATCAGCCCCAGCATTTT.

The CDR3 protein is CASSFSSDLETQYF. The CDR3 bases are TGTGCCAGCAGTTTTTCTAGCGACTTGGAGACCCAGTACTTC. The V and J genes are TRBV6-6 and TRBJ2-5; weak D call: TRBD2 (6 bases). CDR3 length: 14 amino acids. V was trimmed by 4 bases and J by 5 bases, leaving 14 bases between them. Germline lookup yields CDR1 MNHNY and CDR2 SVGAGI (reference sequence).

This clonotype appeared once. Being one base from a much bigger clone, this may be a read error. In DNA, the CDR3 is TGTGCCAGCACGGGACTAGTGGGGACGCAGTACTTC. Protein: CASTGLVGTQYF. This chain uses TRBV27 with TRBJ2-7; TRBD2 agrees at 8 bases. Germline V gene lookup returns CDR1 MNHEY and CDR2 SMNVEV (reference sequence). J was trimmed by 9 bases and V by 7 bases; bases with no gene match: 8. The CDR3 sequence is 12 residues long.

This clonotype has only one observation. The chain is built from TRBV15 and TRBJ2-1; the match to TRBD1 covers 9 bases. From germline, CDR1 is LNHNV and CDR2 YYDKDF (reference sequence). Germline trimming cut 4 bases from V and 5 bases from J; bases unmatched to any gene: 9. This CDR3 region has 16 residues. The CDR3 here is CATSTQGAPHDNEQFF. Here the CDR3 DNA reads TGTGCCACCAGCACACAGGGGGCTCCCCACGACAATGAGCAGTTCTTC.

The chain recombines TRBV24-1 with TRBJ1-2; unclear D gene. V was pared by 3 bases and J by 8 bases, with 6 bases between. CDR1 and CDR2 (germline): KGHDR, SFDVKD. The CDR3 consists of 11 residues. The CDR3 is CATSDPQGYTF. The CDR3 nucleotides read TGTGCCACCAGTGATCCACAAGGCTACACCTTC.

This clonotype was counted at least ten times. The J gene is TRBJ2-5, the V gene TRBV4-1, with 7 positions matching TRBD1. This CDR3 has 15 residues. After removal of 0 bases from V and 3 bases from J, the junction contained 4 bases not matched to a gene. Looked up from germline, CDR1 is MGHRA and CDR2 is YSYEKL. For the CDR3, the DNA is TGCGCCAGCAGCCAAGATCAAACAGGGGAAGAGACCCAGTACTTC. Translation: CASSQDQTGEETQYF.

This clonotype appeared many times. For the CDR3, the DNA is TGTGCCACCAGCAGAGTCGGAGGGGCCAACAATGAGCAGTTCTTC. Protein: CATSRVGGANNEQFF. The chain has TRBV15 and TRBJ2-1; D perhaps matches TRBD2 (6 bases). CDR1 is LNHNV, CDR2 YYDKDF, per germline (reference sequence). The CDR3 length is 15 residues. V lost 1 base, J lost 5 bases, and 12 bases lay in between.

This clonotype was detected a few times. The rearrangement joins TRBV6-2 or TRBV6-3 to TRBJ2-3; 7 bases are a match to TRBD2. CDR1 is MNHEY and CDR2 is SVGEGT in the germline V gene. The CDR3 sequence is 16 residues long. V lost 2 bases to trimming and J lost 7 bases; unmatched junction nucleotides: 12. The chain's CDR3 is CASSYEGTTIDYTQYF. CDR3 nucleotides: TGTGCCAGCAGTTACGAGGGGACTACCATCGATTATACGCAGTATTTT.

Concerning this clonotype itself: This may arise from a read error, as a much more abundant clone is one base away. V is TRBV20-1 and J is TRBJ2-5; tentatively, D is TRBD1 (6 bases). Judging by the DNA end, TRBJ2-1 fits better; the J call may be wrong. Germline V gives CDR1 DFQATT, CDR2 SNEGSKA (reference sequence). This CDR3 spans 13 amino acids. CDR3: CSARGQGQETQFF. CDR3 in DNA: TGCAGTGCTAGAGGCCAGGGACAAGAGACCCAGTTCTTC.

The chain combines TRBV27 with TRBJ1-4; D gene uncertain. CDR1 and CDR2 (germline): MNHEY, SMNVEV (reference sequence). V dropped 7 bases and J dropped 6 bases, with 3 bases sitting between them. There are 10 residues in the CDR3. The CDR3 DNA reads TGTGCCAGCAAAGATGAAAAACTGTTTTTT. Translation gives CASKDEKLFF. The variable domain in full, with the rest retrieved from reference TRBV27 and TRBJ1-4, is EAQVTQNPRYLITVTGKKLTVTCSQNMNHEYMSWYRQDPGLGLRQIYYSMNVEVTDKGDVPEGYKVSRKEKRNFPLILESPSPNQTSLYFCASKDEKLFFGSGTQLSVL.

Note on this clonotype: An end of the junction does not agree with germline; a read error may underlie this. J is TRBJ2-1 and V is TRBV11-2; perhaps TRBD2 as D (5 bases). From germline, CDR1 is SGHAT and CDR2 FQNNGV. This CDR3 contains 12 residues. The CDR3 bases are TGTGCCAACAGCCCTTCGGACTGGAGACAGTTCTTC. Residues: CANSPSDWRQFF.